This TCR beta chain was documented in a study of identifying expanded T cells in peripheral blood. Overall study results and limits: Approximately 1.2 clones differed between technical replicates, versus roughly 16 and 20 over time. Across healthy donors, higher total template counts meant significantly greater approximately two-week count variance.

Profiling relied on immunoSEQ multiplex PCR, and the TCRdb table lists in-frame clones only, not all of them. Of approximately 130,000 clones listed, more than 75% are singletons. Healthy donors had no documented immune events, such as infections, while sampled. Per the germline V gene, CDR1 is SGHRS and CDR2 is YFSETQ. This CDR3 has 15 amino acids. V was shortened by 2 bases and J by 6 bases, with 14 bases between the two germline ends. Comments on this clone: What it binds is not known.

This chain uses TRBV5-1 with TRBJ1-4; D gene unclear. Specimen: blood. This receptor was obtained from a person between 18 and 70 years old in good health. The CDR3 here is CASSLSGSGYEKLFF. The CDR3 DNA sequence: TGCGCCAGCAGCTTATCCGGGAGCGGGTATGAAAAACTGTTTTTT.